Following are 24 T cell receptor beta chains from one sample sequenced in a study of post-analysis software for immune sequencing data. These receptors are not linked to any known antigen. Included in the TCR beta cDNA libraries were unique molecular identifiers. TCRdb recomputed calls from the PCR reads with MiXCR, one row per CDR3 protein. The table shows 500,000 to 600,000 distinct CDR3 sequences, with around 47% occurring only once. Study-wide points: The study found TRBV5-6, TRBV5-1 and TRBV20-1 among five TRBV segments more frequent in patients than controls.

Sequencing was carried out using blood. The receptors originated from a girl aged 5 to 17 with multiple sclerosis.

The chain joins TRBV5-1 to TRBJ2-5, with a weak D call TRBD1 (6 bases). The CDR3 has 16 residues. V shed 4 bases and J shed 0 bases, with 16 bases lying between them. Germline V CDR1 and CDR2: SGHRS, YFSETQ. CDR3 DNA sequence: TGCGCCAGCAGCGACGGGACACAACCCAACCAAGAGACCCAGTACTTC. Its protein product is CASSDGTQPNQETQYF.

V gene TRBV20-1 combines with J gene TRBJ2-3; perhaps TRBD2 as D (9 bases). Germline CDR1 is DFQATT and CDR2 is SNEGSKA (reference sequence). CDR3 length: 18 residues. V was shortened by 3 bases and J by 0 bases, with 22 bases between the two germline ends. The CDR3 loop is CSARGRGHLAGSTDTQYF. CDR3 DNA: TGCAGTGCTAGGGGCAGGGGGCACCTAGCGGGAAGCACAGATACGCAGTATTTT.

This clonotype occurred many times. The V call is TRBV12-3 or TRBV12-4, the J call TRBJ2-1; weak D call: TRBD2 (5 bases). The V end lost 4 bases, the J end lost 7 bases, and 8 bases lay between the germline ends. The length of the CDR3 is 12 residues. The chain's CDR3 is CASSSGGNEQFF. As DNA, the CDR3 is TGTGCCAGCAGTTCGGGCGGGAATGAGCAGTTCTTC.

This clonotype occurred a few times. This CDR3 reads CASSFITSGRDVSYEQYF. The CDR3 DNA reads TGTGCCAGCAGTTTTATTACTAGCGGGAGGGATGTTTCCTACGAGCAGTACTTC. The chain links TRBV12-3 or TRBV12-4 to TRBJ2-7, with 13 nucleotides matching TRBD2. The CDR3 is made up of 18 amino acids. Trimming at V came to 3 bases and at J to 1 base, leaving 9 bases not matched to a gene.

The chain combines TRBV15 with TRBJ2-4; TRBD1 or TRBD2 may be the D gene (5 bases each). CDR3 size: 15 residues. Per germline, CDR1 LNHNV and CDR2 YYDKDF (reference sequence). The V end was cut by 3 bases, the J end by 2 bases, with 11 bases between. CDR3 sequence (DNA): TGTGCCACCAGCAGTGAGGGGTCCTCCAAAAACATTCAGTACTTC. It specifies CATSSEGSSKNIQYF. Based on the CDR3 plus reference TRBV15 and TRBJ2-4, the full variable domain is DAMVIQNPRYQVTQFGKPVTLSCSQTLNHNVMYWYQQKSSQAPKLLFHYYDKDFNNEADTPDNFQSRRPNTSFCFLDIRSPGLGDTAMYLCATSSEGSSKNIQYFGAGTRLSVL.

This clonotype came up a few times. This sequence joins TRBV4-2 and TRBJ2-1, with D perhaps given as TRBD1 or TRBD2 (5 bases each). The length of the CDR3 is 18 residues. Germline assignment: CDR1 LGHNA and CDR2 YNFKEQ. Between the trimmed V and J ends, which lost 0 bases and 0 bases, there was a span of 15 bases. DNA of the CDR3: TGTGCCAGCAGCCAAGAGGTGGGGGTTTCAGACTCCTACAATGAGCAGTTCTTC. Amino acids: CASSQEVGVSDSYNEQFF.

This chain links TRBV20-1 with TRBJ2-7, with TRBD1 identical over 7 bases. V lost 2 bases, J lost 1 base, and 8 bases stayed unmatched. This CDR3 has 15 amino acids. In germline, CDR1 is DFQATT, CDR2 SNEGSKA (reference sequence). CDR3: CSARLSGTVSYEQYF. DNA of the CDR3: TGCAGTGCTAGACTTTCCGGGACAGTATCCTACGAGCAGTACTTC.

This clonotype was detected once. The chain is built from TRBV3-1 and TRBJ2-7; D might be TRBD2 (6 bases). The tail of the sequence fits TRBJ2-5 better, so the J call may be wrong. CDR1 and CDR2 from the germline V gene are LGHDT and YNNKEL (reference sequence). This CDR3 is 13 amino acids long. DNA for the CDR3: TGTGCCAGCAGCCAAGATGTGCGGGGGACCCAGTACTTC. Encoded protein: CASSQDVRGTQYF.

V gene TRBV5-1 combines with J gene TRBJ2-7, with D possibly matching TRBD1 (6 bases). Trimming shortened V by 2 bases and J by 3 bases, and 15 bases separated the two germline ends. The CDR3 has 15 residues. In germline, CDR1 is SGHRS, CDR2 YFSETQ. In DNA, the CDR3 is TGCGCCAGCAGCTTACTTACCGGGACAAGCTACGAGCAGTACTTC. It translates to CASSLLTGTSYEQYF.

V usage is TRBV5-1 and J usage is TRBJ1-1; a weak D match, TRBD1 (5 bases). Germline V gene sequence: CDR1 SGHRS, CDR2 YFSETQ. CDR3 length: 15 amino acids. Trimming took off 4 bases at V and 4 bases at J, with 17 bases between the two ends. CDR3 region: CASSPGDFPSTEAFF. DNA of the CDR3: TGCGCCAGCAGCCCGGGGGACTTTCCTTCCACTGAAGCTTTCTTT.

About this clonotype itself: An end of the junction differs from the germline gene, which may be a read error. The chain joins TRBV12-3 or TRBV12-4 to TRBJ2-4, with no clear D. CDR3 length equals 15 residues. CDR3 in amino acids: CASSCGRSAKNIQYF. DNA of the CDR3: TGCGCCAGCAGTTGCGGCAGATCAGCCAAAAACATTCAGTACTTC.

In this sample, this clonotype turned up a few times. The gene calls are TRBV5-1 and TRBJ2-1; no definite D call. The CDR3 length is 13 residues. With 3 bases removed from V and 7 bases from J, the gap between germline ends came to 11 bases. The germline V gene encodes CDR1 SGHRS and CDR2 YFSETQ. CDR3 protein: CASSSEILNEQFF. The CDR3 DNA follows: TGCGCCAGCAGCTCCGAGATTTTGAATGAGCAGTTCTTC.

Only a few counts were recorded for this clonotype. This rearrangement joins TRBV29-1 to TRBJ2-3, with D possibly matching TRBD2 (5 bases). Trimming took 3 bases from V and 2 from J, leaving 9 bases between them. The CDR3 covers 13 residues. The germline V gene has CDR1 SQVTM and CDR2 ANQGSEA. This CDR3 is CSVEDWSTDTQYF. For the CDR3, the DNA is TGCAGCGTTGAGGACTGGTCCACAGATACGCAGTATTTT.

V gene TRBV12-3 or TRBV12-4 combines with J gene TRBJ2-5; 7 bases line up with TRBD2. V shed 5 bases and J 5 bases; nucleotides not matched to a gene: 11. The CDR3 extends over 15 amino acids. This CDR3 reads CASSPPGRGWETQYF. Here the CDR3 DNA reads TGTGCCAGCAGTCCGCCGGGGAGGGGTTGGGAGACCCAGTACTTC.

This clonotype was found a few times. The chain recombines TRBV4-2 with TRBJ1-1, with D possibly matching TRBD1 (6 bases). Trimming removed 0 bases from V and 7 bases from J, with 15 bases in between. This CDR3 region has 15 residues. Germline CDR1 and CDR2: LGHNA and YNFKEQ. CDR3 amino acids: CASSQEINRVGEAFF. The CDR3, as DNA: TGTGCCAGCAGCCAAGAAATCAACAGGGTTGGTGAAGCTTTCTTT.

The sample holds many counts of this clonotype. The gene calls are TRBV6-1 and TRBJ2-7; TRBD1 agrees at 10 bases. This CDR3 contains 13 residues. Trimming took 6 bases from V and 2 from J; bases not matched to a gene: 1. The germline V gene has CDR1 MNHNS and CDR2 SASEGT. For the CDR3, the DNA is TGTGCCAGCAGAGGACAGGGGGCCTACGAGCAGTACTTC. Translation gives CASRGQGAYEQYF.

This clonotype was seen more than once but under ten times. The rearrangement uses TRBV5-1 and TRBJ2-6; perhaps D is TRBD1 or TRBD2 (5 bases each). Germline V gene lookup returns CDR1 SGHRS and CDR2 YFSETQ. The CDR3 contains 16 residues. The V end was cut by 0 bases, the J end by 2 bases, with 9 bases between. The DNA for the CDR3 is TGCGCCAGCAGCTTGGCCTTGGGGGCTGGGGCCAACGTCCTGACTTTC. Protein product: CASSLALGAGANVLTF. The whole variable domain, filled in from reference TRBV5-1 and TRBJ2-6, reads KAGVTQTPRYLIKTRGQQVTLSCSPISGHRSVSWYQQTPGQGLQFLFEYFSETQRNKGNFPGRFSGRQFSNSRSEMNVSTLELGDSALYLCASSLALGAGANVLTFGAGSRLTVL.

V gene TRBV10-3 combines with J gene TRBJ2-7; 11 nucleotides align to TRBD2. CDR3 length equals 16 residues. Germline lookup yields CDR1 ENHRY and CDR2 SYGVKD. The J segment lost 3 bases and the V segment lost 3 bases, leaving 7 bases of the junction unmatched. Written as DNA, the CDR3 is TGTGCCATCAGTGACGCACTAGCGGGAGAAAGCTACGAGCAGTACTTC. Its translation is CAISDALAGESYEQYF.

This clonotype was counted a few times. This sequence joins TRBV7-6 and TRBJ1-4; D may be TRBD1 (6 bases). Germline CDR1 SGHVS, CDR2 FNYEAQ. The V and J ends lost 5 bases and 6 bases respectively, with 10 bases between them. This CDR3 has 13 residues. Here the CDR3 DNA reads TGTGCCAGCAGCCCTCGGACAGATGAAAAACTGTTTTTT. Its translation: CASSPRTDEKLFF.

This sequence joins TRBV7-2 and TRBJ2-1; D perhaps matches TRBD2 (7 bases). This CDR3 is built from 14 residues. V dropped 5 bases and J dropped 9 bases, with 17 bases sitting between them. CDR1 and CDR2 (germline): SGHTA, FQGNSA. CDR3 loop: CASSLRGGDGEQFF. DNA of the CDR3: TGTGCCAGCAGCCTCAGGGGAGGGGATGGTGAGCAGTTCTTC.

The chain has TRBV12-3 or TRBV12-4 and TRBJ2-1; D is unresolved. V was trimmed by 2 bases and J by 5 bases, leaving 19 bases between them. The length of the CDR3 is 17 residues. CDR3 coding DNA: TGTGCCAGCAGTTTATACGAGTTAGTCACAGCTCACAATGAGCAGTTCTTC. It encodes CASSLYELVTAHNEQFF.

The chain combines TRBV12-3 or TRBV12-4 with TRBJ1-2, with D maybe TRBD1 (6 bases). There are 13 residues in the CDR3. V lost 3 bases to trimming and J lost 7 bases, with 12 bases between them. CDR3 in amino acids: CASSFEGVRGYTF. CDR3 coding DNA: TGTGCCAGCAGTTTCGAGGGGGTTCGTGGCTACACCTTC.

V and J are TRBV5-1 and TRBJ2-5; TRBD2 might be the D (9 bases). V lost 5 bases and J lost 11, with 28 bases in between. The CDR3 has 16 amino acids. In germline, CDR1 is SGHRS, CDR2 YFSETQ. The CDR3 sequence is CASSPSGTGEWREQYF. The CDR3 DNA reads as TGCGCCAGCAGTCCTAGCGGGACAGGTGAGTGGCGGGAGCAGTACTTC.

There are a few counts of this clonotype. V and J are TRBV12-3 or TRBV12-4 and TRBJ2-1; the D gene is possibly TRBD1 (6 bases). The CDR3 consists of 14 residues. V was trimmed by 5 bases and J by 10 bases, leaving 18 bases between them. The CDR3 reads CASSVGTTLGEQFF. Written as DNA, the CDR3 is TGTGCCAGCAGTGTAGGGACAACCCTAGGGGAGCAGTTCTTC.